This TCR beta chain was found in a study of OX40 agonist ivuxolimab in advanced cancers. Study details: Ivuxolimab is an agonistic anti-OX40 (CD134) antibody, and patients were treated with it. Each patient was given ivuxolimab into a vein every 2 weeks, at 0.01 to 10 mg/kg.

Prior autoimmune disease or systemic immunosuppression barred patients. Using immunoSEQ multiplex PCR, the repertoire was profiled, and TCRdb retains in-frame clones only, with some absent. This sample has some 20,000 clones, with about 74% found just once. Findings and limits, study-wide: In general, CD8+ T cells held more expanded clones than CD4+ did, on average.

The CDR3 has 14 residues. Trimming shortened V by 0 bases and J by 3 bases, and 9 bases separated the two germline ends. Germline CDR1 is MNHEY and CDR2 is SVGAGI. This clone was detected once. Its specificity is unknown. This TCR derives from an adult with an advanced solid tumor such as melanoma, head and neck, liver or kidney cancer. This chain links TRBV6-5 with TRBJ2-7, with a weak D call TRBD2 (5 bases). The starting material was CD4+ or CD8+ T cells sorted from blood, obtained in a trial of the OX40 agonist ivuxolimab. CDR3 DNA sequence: TGTGCCAGCAGTTACTCACTCCGGGACTACGAGCAGTACTTC. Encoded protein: CASSYSLRDYEQYF.